The source of this T cell receptor (beta chain) is a study of blood T cell repertoires in COVID-19. At the level of the study: Researchers got acute and convalescent COVID-19 samples from the United States, Italy and Spain. PBMCs, B-cell-depleted T cells, or T cells provided the cDNA or gDNA that made up the material.

This clone was counted only a few times. Original handling: Reference gene primer amplification in the assay estimated nucleated cell counts. TCRdb's copy holds only in-frame clones and misses some; the assay was immunoSEQ multiplex PCR. V and J calls plus clone size are reproduced from that table; the DNA served to infer D and trimming. The data hold approximately 97,000 clones, with 81% observed a single time. This CDR3 comprises 14 residues. The germline V gene encodes CDR1 PRHDT and CDR2 FYEKMQ (reference sequence). Trimming cost V 4 bases and J 3 bases, with 13 bases left between them. This TCR was sampled from a man in his fifties or sixties with acute or convalescent COVID-19. This rearrangement joins TRBV13 to TRBJ2-7; D is possibly TRBD2 (6 bases). The specimen sequenced was peripheral blood. The CDR3 bases are TGTGCCAGCAGCTCAGCCGGGACTGGCTACGAGCAGTACTTC. Its protein is CASSSAGTGYEQYF. Full variable domain (rest looked up from reference TRBV13 and TRBJ2-7): AAGVIQSPRHLIKEKRETATLKCYPIPRHDTVYWYQQGPGQDPQFLISFYEKMQSDKGSIPDRFSAQQFSDYHSELNMSSLELGDSALYFCASSSAGTGYEQYFGPGTRLTVT.